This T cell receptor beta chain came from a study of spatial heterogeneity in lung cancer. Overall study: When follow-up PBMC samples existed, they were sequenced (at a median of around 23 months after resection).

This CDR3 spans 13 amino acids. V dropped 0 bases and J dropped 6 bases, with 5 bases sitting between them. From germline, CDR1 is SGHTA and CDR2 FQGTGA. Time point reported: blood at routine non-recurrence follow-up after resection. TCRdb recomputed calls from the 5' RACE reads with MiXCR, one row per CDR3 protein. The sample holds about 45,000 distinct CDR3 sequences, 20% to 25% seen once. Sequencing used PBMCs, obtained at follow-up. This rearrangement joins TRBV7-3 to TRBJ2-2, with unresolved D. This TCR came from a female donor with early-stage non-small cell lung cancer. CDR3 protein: CASSLTGSGELFF. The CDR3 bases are TGTGCCAGCAGCTTAACGGGATCCGGGGAGCTGTTTTTT.